The clone carrying this TCR beta chain was counted ten times or more. Antigen: not known. This entry belongs to a study of neurological immune-mediated disorders. MiXCR, applied by TCRdb to the 5' RACE reads, yields one record per CDR3 protein. This table holds some 38,000 distinct CDR3 sequences, approximately 14% found once. Trimming removed 2 bases from V and 1 base from J, with 12 bases in between. Germline values: CDR1 SGHDT, CDR2 YYEEEE. The CDR3 spans 15 residues. Study results and caveats: The expanded clones of different subjects shared no CDR3 amino acid sequences (suggesting private repertoires in all groups).

Sequenced material: PBMCs. This clonotype was obtained from a woman in her 50s with HTLV-1-associated myelopathy (HAM/TSP). The chain recombines TRBV5-6 with TRBJ2-5, with D tentatively TRBD1 (6 bases). CDR3 DNA: TGTGCCAGCAGCTTACAGGGTGGCAGCCAAGAGACCCAGTACTTC. Translating gives CASSLQGGSQETQYF.